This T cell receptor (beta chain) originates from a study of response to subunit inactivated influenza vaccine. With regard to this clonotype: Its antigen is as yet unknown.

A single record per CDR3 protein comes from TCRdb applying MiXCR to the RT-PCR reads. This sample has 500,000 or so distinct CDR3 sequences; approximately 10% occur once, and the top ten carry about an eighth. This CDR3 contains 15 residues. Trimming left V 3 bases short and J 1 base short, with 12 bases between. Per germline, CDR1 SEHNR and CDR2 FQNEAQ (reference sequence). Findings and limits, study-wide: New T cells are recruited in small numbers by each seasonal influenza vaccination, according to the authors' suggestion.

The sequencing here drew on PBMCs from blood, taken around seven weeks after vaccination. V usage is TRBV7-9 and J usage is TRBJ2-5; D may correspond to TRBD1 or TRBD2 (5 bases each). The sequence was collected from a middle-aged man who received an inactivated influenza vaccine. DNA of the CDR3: TGTGCCAGCAGCTTTGGAGAGGGGACCCAAGAGACCCAGTACTTC. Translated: CASSFGEGTQETQYF.